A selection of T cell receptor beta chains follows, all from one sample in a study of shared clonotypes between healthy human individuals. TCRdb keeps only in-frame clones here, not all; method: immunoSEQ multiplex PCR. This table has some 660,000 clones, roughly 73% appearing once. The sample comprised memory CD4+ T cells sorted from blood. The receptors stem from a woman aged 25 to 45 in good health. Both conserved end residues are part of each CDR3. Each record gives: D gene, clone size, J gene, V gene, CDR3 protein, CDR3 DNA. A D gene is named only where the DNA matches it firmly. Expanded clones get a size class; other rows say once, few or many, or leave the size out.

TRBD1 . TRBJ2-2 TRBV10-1 CASRAGTETGELFF TGCGCCAGCAGGGCCGGGACAGAGACCGGGGAGCTGTTTTTT
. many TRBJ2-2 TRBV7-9 CASSLDEGGELFF TGTGCCAGCAGCTTAGATGAAGGCGGGGAGCTGTTTTTT
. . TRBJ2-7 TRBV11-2 CASSLDRTSYEQYF TGTGCCAGCAGCTTAGATAGGACATCCTACGAGCAGTACTTC
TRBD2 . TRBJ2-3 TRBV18 CASSRRSRELGDTQYF TGTGCCAGCTCACGCCGCTCGCGGGAGTTGGGAGATACGCAGTATTTT
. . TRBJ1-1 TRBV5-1 CASSLGQGKNTEAFF TGCGCCAGCAGCTTGGGTCAGGGAAAGAACACTGAAGCTTTCTTT
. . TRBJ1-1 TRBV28 CASSLSGTNTEAFF TGTGCCAGCAGTTTGTCCGGGACGAACACTGAAGCTTTCTTT
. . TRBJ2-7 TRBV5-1 CASSWGTGGLEQYF TGCGCCAGCAGCTGGGGGACTGGCGGGCTCGAGCAGTACTTC
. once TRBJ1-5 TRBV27 CASSVAGFSNQPQHF TGTGCCAGCAGCGTAGCGGGTTTTAGCAATCAGCCCCAGCATTTT
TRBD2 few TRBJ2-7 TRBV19 CASSILSGNYEQYF TGTGCCAGTAGTATCCTTAGCGGGAACTACGAGCAGTACTTC
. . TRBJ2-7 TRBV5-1 CASSDQGGGYEQYF TGCGCCAGCAGCGATCAGGGAGGGGGCTACGAGCAGTACTTC
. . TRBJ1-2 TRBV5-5 CASSLVPGGYGYTF TGTGCCAGCAGCTTGGTGCCTGGGGGCTATGGCTACACCTTC
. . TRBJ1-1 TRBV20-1 CSARDAGGAFF TGCAGTGCTAGAGATGCGGGGGGTGCTTTCTTT
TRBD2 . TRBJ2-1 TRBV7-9 CASRSSGVGNEQFF TGTGCCAGCAGATCTAGCGGGGTGGGCAATGAGCAGTTCTTC
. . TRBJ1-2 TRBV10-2 CASSGQESYGYTF TGCGCCAGCAGTGGACAGGAGAGCTATGGCTACACCTTC
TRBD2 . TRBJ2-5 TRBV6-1 CASSEFAGVQETQYF TGTGCCAGCAGTGAGTTTGCGGGAGTCCAAGAGACCCAGTACTTC
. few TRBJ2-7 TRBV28 CASSWLGSRREQYF TGTGCCAGCAGTTGGTTGGGTAGTAGGCGCGAGCAGTACTTC
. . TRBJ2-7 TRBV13 CASSRVDYEQYF TGTGCCAGCAGCAGGGTGGACTACGAGCAGTACTTC
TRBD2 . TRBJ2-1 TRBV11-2 CASSPPGLAKGNEQFF TGTGCCAGCAGCCCCCCGGGACTAGCGAAGGGGAATGAGCAGTTCTTC
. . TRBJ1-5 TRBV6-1 CASSESGAPQPQHF TGTGCCAGCAGTGAATCGGGCGCTCCCCAGCCCCAGCATTTT
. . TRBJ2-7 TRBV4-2 CASSQALDSYEQYF TGTGCCAGCAGCCAGGCCCTGGACTCCTACGAGCAGTACTTC
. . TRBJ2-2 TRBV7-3 CASSSDWLANTGELFF TGTGCCAGCAGCTCCGACTGGTTGGCAAACACCGGGGAGCTGTTTTTT
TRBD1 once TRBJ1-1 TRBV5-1 CASSWGTGTEAFF TGCGCCAGCAGCTGGGGGACAGGGACTGAAGCTTTCTTT
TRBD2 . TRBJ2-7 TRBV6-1 CASSEMREALWEQYF TGTGCCAGCAGTGAAATGCGGGAGGCCCTCTGGGAGCAGTACTTC
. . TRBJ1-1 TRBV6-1 CASSEEAGGALKAFF TGTGCCAGCAGTGAAGAAGCTGGGGGGGCCTTGAAGGCTTTCTTT
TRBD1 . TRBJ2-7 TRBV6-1 CASSRDRGLTYEQYF TGTGCCAGCAGCCGAGACAGGGGGCTGACCTACGAGCAGTACTTC
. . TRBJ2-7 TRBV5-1 CASSSQEGQDEQYF TGCGCCAGCAGCTCCCAGGAGGGGCAGGACGAGCAGTACTTC
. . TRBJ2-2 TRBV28 CASSLLGRGPGELFF TGTGCCAGCAGCCTCCTGGGCCGGGGCCCCGGGGAGCTGTTTTTT
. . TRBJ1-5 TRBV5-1 CASSLAGQGSNQPQHF TGCGCCAGCAGCTTGGCGGGGCAGGGAAGCAATCAGCCCCAGCATTTT
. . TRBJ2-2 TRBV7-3 CASSPRFAGMFTGELFF TGTGCCAGCAGCCCCCGGTTTGCGGGAATGTTCACCGGGGAGCTGTTTTTT
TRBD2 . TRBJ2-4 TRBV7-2 CASSPGTSVNIQYF TGTGCCAGCAGCCCCGGGACTAGCGTGAACATTCAGTACTTC
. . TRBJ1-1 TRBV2 CAGTLNLGTEAFF TGTGCCGGCACCCTTAACCTTGGCACTGAAGCTTTCTTT
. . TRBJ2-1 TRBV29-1 CSYVVTPNNEQFF TGCAGCTACGTTGTGACACCTAACAATGAGCAGTTCTTC
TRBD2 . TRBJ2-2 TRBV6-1 CASRERPGTSYTGELFF TGTGCCAGCAGGGAAAGACCCGGGACTAGTTATACCGGGGAGCTGTTTTTT
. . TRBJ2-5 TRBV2 CASRTPWTGQETQYF TGTGCCAGCAGAACCCCCTGGACCGGCCAAGAGACCCAGTACTTC
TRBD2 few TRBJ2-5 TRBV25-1 CASSEKRGTSGKETQYF TGTGCCAGCAGTGAAAAGAGAGGTACTAGCGGCAAAGAGACCCAGTACTTC
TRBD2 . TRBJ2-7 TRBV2 CARSGTSGSYEQYF TGTGCCAGATCAGGGACTAGCGGATCCTACGAGCAGTACTTC
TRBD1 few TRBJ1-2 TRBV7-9 CASSFLQGANYGYTF TGTGCCAGCAGCTTTTTACAGGGGGCGAACTATGGCTACACCTTC
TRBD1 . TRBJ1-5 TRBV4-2 CASSQQRGQGDQPQHF TGTGCCAGCAGCCAACAGAGGGGGCAGGGAGATCAGCCCCAGCATTTT
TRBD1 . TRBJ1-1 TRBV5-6 CASSAVRDRMNTEAFF TGTGCCAGCAGCGCAGTCAGGGACAGGATGAACACTGAAGCTTTCTTT
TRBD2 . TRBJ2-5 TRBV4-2 CASSQDRAERGAQYF TGTGCCAGCAGCCAAGATAGGGCCGAGCGGGGGGCCCAGTACTTC
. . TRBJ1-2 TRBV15 CATSRDRGMDGYTF TGTGCCACCAGCAGAGATCGGGGGATGGATGGCTACACCTTC
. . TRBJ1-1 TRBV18 CASSLAERRAFF TGTGCCAGCTCACTAGCCGAAAGGAGAGCTTTCTTT
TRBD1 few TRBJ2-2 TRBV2 CASRQGSNTGELFF TGTGCCAGCAGACAGGGGTCGAACACCGGGGAGCTGTTTTTT
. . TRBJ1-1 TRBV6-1 CASSEDRLPNTEAFF TGTGCCAGCAGTGAAGATCGGCTACCGAACACTGAAGCTTTCTTT
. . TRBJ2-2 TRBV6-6 CASRNTGELFF TGTGCCAGCAGAAACACCGGGGAGCTGTTTTTT
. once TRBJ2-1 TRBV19 CASSQLGPNEQFF TGTGCCAGTAGCCAACTAGGCCCGAATGAGCAGTTCTTC
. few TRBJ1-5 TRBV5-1 CASRRTDNSNQPQHF TGCGCCAGCAGGCGGACAGATAATAGCAATCAGCCCCAGCATTTT
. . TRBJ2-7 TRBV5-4 CASSLGSDPYGQYF TGTGCCAGCAGCTTGGGATCCGACCCGTATGGGCAGTACTTC
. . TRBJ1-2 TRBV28 CASSLGGLAGYTF TGTGCCAGCAGTTTGGGGGGGCTCGCTGGCTACACCTTC
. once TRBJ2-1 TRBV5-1 CASSLQGGGRNEQFF TGCGCCAGCAGCTTACAGGGAGGGGGCCGCAATGAGCAGTTCTTC
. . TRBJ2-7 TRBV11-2 CASSIAPWPSSYEQYF TGTGCCAGCAGCATAGCGCCATGGCCGAGCTCCTACGAGCAGTACTTC
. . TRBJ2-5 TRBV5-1 CASSFMTGQETQYF TGCGCCAGCAGTTTTATGACAGGTCAAGAGACCCAGTACTTC
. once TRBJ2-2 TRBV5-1 CASSSDRKVNTGELFF TGCGCCAGCAGCTCCGACAGGAAGGTTAACACCGGGGAGCTGTTTTTT
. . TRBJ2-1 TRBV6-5 CASSHPDRPNNEQFF TGTGCCAGCAGTCATCCAGACAGGCCGAACAATGAGCAGTTCTTC
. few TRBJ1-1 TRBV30 CAWMGTANTEAFF TGTGCCTGGATGGGTACGGCGAACACTGAAGCTTTCTTT